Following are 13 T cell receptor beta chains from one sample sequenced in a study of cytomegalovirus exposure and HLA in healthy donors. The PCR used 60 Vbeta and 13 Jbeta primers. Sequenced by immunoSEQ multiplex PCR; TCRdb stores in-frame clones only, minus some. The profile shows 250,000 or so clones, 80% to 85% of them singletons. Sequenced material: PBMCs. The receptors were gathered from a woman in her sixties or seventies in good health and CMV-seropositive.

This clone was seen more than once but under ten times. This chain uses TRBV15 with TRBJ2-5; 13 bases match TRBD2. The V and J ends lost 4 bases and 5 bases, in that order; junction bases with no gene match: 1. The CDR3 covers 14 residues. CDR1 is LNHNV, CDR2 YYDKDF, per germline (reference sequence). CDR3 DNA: TGTGCCACCAGCAAGACTAGCGGGAGGGAGACCCAGTACTTC. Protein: CATSKTSGRETQYF.

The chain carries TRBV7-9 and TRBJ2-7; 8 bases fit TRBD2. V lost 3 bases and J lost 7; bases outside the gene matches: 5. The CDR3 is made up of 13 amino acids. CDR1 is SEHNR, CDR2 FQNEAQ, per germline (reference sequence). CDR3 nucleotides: TGTGCCAGCAGCTTCCCGGGGGGGGTAGAGCAGTACTTC. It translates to CASSFPGGVEQYF. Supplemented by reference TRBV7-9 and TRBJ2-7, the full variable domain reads DTGVSQNPRHKITKRGQNVTFRCDPISEHNRLYWYRQTLGQGPEFLTYFQNEAQLEKSRLLSDRFSAERPKGSFSTLEIQRTEQGDSAMYLCASSFPGGVEQYFGPGTRLTVT.

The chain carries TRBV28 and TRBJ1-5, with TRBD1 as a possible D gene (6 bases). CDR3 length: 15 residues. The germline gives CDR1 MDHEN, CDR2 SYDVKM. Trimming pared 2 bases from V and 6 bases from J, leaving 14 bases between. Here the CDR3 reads CASSLRAGVGQPQHF. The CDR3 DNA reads TGTGCCAGCAGTTTAAGGGCAGGGGTAGGTCAGCCCCAGCATTTT.

CDR3 amino acids: CASSPGQGDEQFF. Written as DNA, the CDR3 is TGTGCCAGCAGCCCGGGACAGGGGGATGAGCAGTTCTTC. The genes are TRBV28 and TRBJ2-1; the match to TRBD1 covers 11 bases. The CDR3 has 13 residues. The V gene end was trimmed by 6 bases and the J gene end by 8 bases; junction bases not matched to a gene: 3. CDR1 and CDR2 (germline): MDHEN, SYDVKM.

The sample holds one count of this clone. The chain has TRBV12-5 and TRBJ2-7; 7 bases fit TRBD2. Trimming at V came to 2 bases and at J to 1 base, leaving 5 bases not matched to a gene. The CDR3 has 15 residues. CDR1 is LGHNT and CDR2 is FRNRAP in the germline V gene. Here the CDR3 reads CASGLPSGTSYEQYF. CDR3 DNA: TGTGCTAGTGGTTTGCCTAGCGGAACATCCTACGAGCAGTACTTC.

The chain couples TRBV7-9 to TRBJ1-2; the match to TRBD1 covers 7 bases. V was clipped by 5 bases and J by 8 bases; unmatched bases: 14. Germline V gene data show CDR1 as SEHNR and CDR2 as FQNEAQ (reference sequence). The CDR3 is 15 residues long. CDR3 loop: CASSLRSTGSRGYTF. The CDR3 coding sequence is TGTGCCAGCAGCCTAAGATCGACAGGGTCTCGAGGCTACACCTTC.

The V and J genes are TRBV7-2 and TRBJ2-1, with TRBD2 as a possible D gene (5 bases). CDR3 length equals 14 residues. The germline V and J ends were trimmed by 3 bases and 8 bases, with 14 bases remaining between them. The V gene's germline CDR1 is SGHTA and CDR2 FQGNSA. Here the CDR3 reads CASSLSAGVDEQFF. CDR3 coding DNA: TGTGCCAGCAGCTTGTCGGCCGGGGTGGATGAGCAGTTCTTC.

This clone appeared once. The CDR3 DNA reads as TGCGCCAGCAGCTTGGCTGGGCCCGATCGCGCAGGAGCTTTCTTT. This encodes CASSLAGPDRAGAFF. The rearrangement links TRBV5-1 to TRBJ1-1; D is ambiguous. The V and J ends lost 0 bases and 10 bases respectively, with 19 bases between them. This CDR3 is built from 15 residues. Germline V gene sequence: CDR1 SGHRS, CDR2 YFSETQ.

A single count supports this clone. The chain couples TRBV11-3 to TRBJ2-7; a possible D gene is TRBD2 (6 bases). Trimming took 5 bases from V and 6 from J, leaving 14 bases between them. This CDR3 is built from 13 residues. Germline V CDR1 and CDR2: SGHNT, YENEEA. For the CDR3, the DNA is TGTGCCAGCAGCCGGGACGAGGGAGGCGAGCAGTACTTC. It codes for CASSRDEGGEQYF.

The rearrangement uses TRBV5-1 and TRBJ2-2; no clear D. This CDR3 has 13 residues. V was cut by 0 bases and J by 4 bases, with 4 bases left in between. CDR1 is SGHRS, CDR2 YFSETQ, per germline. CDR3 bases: TGCGCCAGCAGCTTGGTACTCACCGGGGAGCTGTTTTTT. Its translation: CASSLVLTGELFF.

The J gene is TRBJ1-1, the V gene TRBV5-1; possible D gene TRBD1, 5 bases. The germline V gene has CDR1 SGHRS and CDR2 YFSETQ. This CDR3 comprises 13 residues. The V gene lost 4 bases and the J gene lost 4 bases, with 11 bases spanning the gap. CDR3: CASSAVGGTEAFF. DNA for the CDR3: TGCGCCAGCAGCGCGGTGGGGGGCACTGAAGCTTTCTTT. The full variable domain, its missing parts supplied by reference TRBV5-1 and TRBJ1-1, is KAGVTQTPRYLIKTRGQQVTLSCSPISGHRSVSWYQQTPGQGLQFLFEYFSETQRNKGNFPGRFSGRQFSNSRSEMNVSTLELGDSALYLCASSAVGGTEAFFGQGTRLTVV.

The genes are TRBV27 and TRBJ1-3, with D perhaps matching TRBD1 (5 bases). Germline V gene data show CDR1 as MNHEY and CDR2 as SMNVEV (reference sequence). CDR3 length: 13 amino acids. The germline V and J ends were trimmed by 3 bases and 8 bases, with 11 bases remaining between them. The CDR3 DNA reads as TGTGCCAGCAGTTTCACCGGGGGAGACACCATATATTTT. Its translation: CASSFTGGDTIYF.

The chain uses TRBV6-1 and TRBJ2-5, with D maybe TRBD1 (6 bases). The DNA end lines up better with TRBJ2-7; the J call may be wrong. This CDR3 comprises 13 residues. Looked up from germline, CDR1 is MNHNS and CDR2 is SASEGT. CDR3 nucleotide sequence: TGTGCCAGCAGTGAACCACAGGGTCTCGAGCAGTACTTC. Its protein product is CASSEPQGLEQYF.